The 17 T cell receptor beta chains below were found in one sample sequenced in a study of early T cells in non-severe SARS-CoV-2 infection. TCRdb called the 5' RACE reads again in MiXCR, with one record for every CDR3 protein. This table holds 90,000 to 130,000 distinct CDR3 sequences, roughly 12% found once. The sequencing here drew on whole blood, taken at baseline. The source is an adult who was a healthcare worker with PCR-confirmed SARS-CoV-2 infection or an uninfected control (not recorded which).

This chain links TRBV5-6 with TRBJ1-1, with D possibly matching TRBD1 (5 bases). Germline CDR1 is SGHDT and CDR2 is YYEEEE. V was clipped by 3 bases and J by 4 bases, with 13 bases between them. This CDR3 spans 14 amino acids. Here the CDR3 reads CASSWGRGSTEAFF. The CDR3 coding sequence is TGTGCCAGCAGCTGGGGGAGGGGTAGCACTGAAGCTTTCTTT.

This clonotype was counted ten times or more. This chain connects TRBV20-1 to TRBJ1-1; unclear D gene. Between the trimmed V and J ends, which lost 3 bases and 5 bases, there was a span of 7 bases. Germline loops: CDR1 DFQATT, CDR2 SNEGSKA (reference sequence). The CDR3 runs to 11 residues. The CDR3 here is CSASGRTEAFF. CDR3 in DNA: TGCAGTGCTAGTGGGAGGACTGAAGCTTTCTTT.

The CDR3 protein is CASSTGPGNAQYF. The CDR3 region has the DNA TGTGCCAGCAGTACGGGACCGGGGAACGCGCAGTACTTC. This chain links TRBV27 with TRBJ2-7; D is perhaps TRBD1 or TRBD2 (5 bases each). The CDR3 sequence is 13 residues long. CDR1 is MNHEY and CDR2 is SMNVEV in the germline V gene (reference sequence). V was cut by 5 bases and J by 9 bases, with 17 bases left in between.

This clonotype was observed a handful of times. The chain couples TRBV7-9 to TRBJ2-7; D gene uncertain. Trimming left V 2 bases short and J 7 bases short, with 6 bases between. Germline CDR1 SEHNR, CDR2 FQNEAQ (reference sequence). The CDR3 consists of 11 residues. The CDR3 DNA sequence: TGTGCCAGCAGCTTAAAAAGGGAGCAGTACTTC. Its translation: CASSLKREQYF.

This clonotype has ten or more counts. The CDR3 region is CSATSSGRSRYEQYF. As DNA, the CDR3 is TGCAGTGCTACGTCTAGCGGGAGAAGTAGGTACGAGCAGTACTTC. The chain employs TRBV20-1 and TRBJ2-7; TRBD2 aligns across 10 bases. V shed 4 bases, J shed 4 bases, and the junction held 10 bases outside the gene matches. Germline V CDR1 and CDR2: DFQATT, SNEGSKA (reference sequence). CDR3 length equals 15 residues.

This clonotype was seen a handful of times. The chain couples TRBV2 to TRBJ1-1, with 10 bases that match TRBD1. The CDR3 has 14 amino acids. The trim removed 6 bases at V and 3 bases at J, leaving 4 bases unmatched. From germline, CDR1 is SNHLY and CDR2 FYNNEI. The CDR3 DNA is TGTGCCAGCAGGGGCGGGACAGGGGACACTGAAGCTTTCTTT. Its translation is CASRGGTGDTEAFF.

The gene calls are TRBV3-2 and TRBJ2-7; the DNA was not used to check the table's D call, TRBD1. TRBV3-2 has pseudogene status. The CDR3 has 16 residues. The CDR3 region is CASSQEGGGDGDEQYF. Here the CDR3 DNA reads TGTGCCAGCAGCCAAGAAGGGGGCGGGGACGGAGACGAGCAGTACTTC.

This clonotype came up a few times. The V and J genes are TRBV29-1 and TRBJ2-2, with TRBD1 identical over 10 bases. V lost 5 bases and J lost 5; bases outside the gene matches: 5. CDR1 and CDR2 from the germline V gene are SQVTM and ANQGSEA. This CDR3 spans 14 amino acids. Here the CDR3 reads CSVTGQGGTGELFF. CDR3 coding DNA: TGCAGCGTTACCGGACAGGGGGGAACCGGGGAGCTGTTTTTT.

The CDR3 nucleotides read TGTGCCAGCAGACCCTCCCAGTCCGAGCAGTACTTC. Protein sequence: CASRPSQSEQYF. V gene TRBV6-2 or TRBV6-3 combines with J gene TRBJ2-7; no clear D gene. CDR3 size: 12 residues. Looked up from germline, CDR1 is MNHEY and CDR2 is SVGEGT. Trimming removed 6 bases from V and 6 bases from J, with 12 bases in between.

This rearrangement joins TRBV7-6 to TRBJ2-2; D might be TRBD2 (5 bases). Germline V lookup: CDR1 SGHVS, CDR2 FNYEAQ. CDR3 length: 16 amino acids. Trimming took 2 bases from V and 0 from J, leaving 10 bases between them. The CDR3 region is CASSLRRGSNTGELFF. The CDR3 DNA sequence: TGTGCCAGCAGCTTACGGAGAGGGTCGAACACCGGGGAGCTGTTTTTT.

This clonotype was detected a few times. The genes are TRBV12-5 and TRBJ1-6; a possible D gene is TRBD1 (6 bases). The V gene lost 2 bases and the J gene lost 8 bases, with 16 bases spanning the gap. Germline V lookup: CDR1 LGHNT, CDR2 FRNRAP. The CDR3 loop spans 16 amino acids. Here the CDR3 DNA reads TGTGCTAGTGGTTTGATACTAGGACAGCGGCATTCACCCCTCCACTTT. It is translated as CASGLILGQRHSPLHF. Complete variable domain (other parts from reference TRBV12-5 and TRBJ1-6): DARVTQTPRHKVTEMGQEVTMRCQPILGHNTVFWYRQTMMQGLELLAYFRNRAPLDDSGMPKDRFSAEMPDATLATLKIQPSEPRDSAVYFCASGLILGQRHSPLHFGNGTRLTVT.

This clonotype has more than one count but fewer than ten. The V gene is TRBV7-8, the J gene TRBJ2-5, with D possibly TRBD2 on 5 matching bases. Per the germline V gene, CDR1 is SGHVS and CDR2 is FQNEAQ. There are 17 residues in the CDR3. V gave up 0 bases and J gave up 4 bases, with 18 bases separating them. The CDR3 loop reads CASSLARAEHPTETQYF. Written as DNA, the CDR3 is TGTGCCAGCAGCTTAGCGCGGGCAGAGCATCCTACAGAGACCCAGTACTTC.

The rearrangement joins TRBV20-1 to TRBJ2-2; D gene unclear. Deletions cut 6 bases from V and 2 bases from J, with 16 bases between. CDR3 length equals 15 residues. The germline V gene has CDR1 DFQATT and CDR2 SNEGSKA (reference sequence). CDR3 DNA sequence: TGCAGTGCCCCTCCGGCTACAACTAACACCGGGGAGCTGTTTTTT. It is translated as CSAPPATTNTGELFF.

There are a few counts of this clonotype. The chain recombines TRBV11-2 with TRBJ1-5; the match to TRBD1 covers 7 bases. The CDR3 spans 17 residues. Germline V CDR1 and CDR2: SGHAT, FQNNGV. V was pared by 1 base and J by 3 bases, with 9 bases of the junction left unmatched. The CDR3 sequence: CASSLGPVTGDNQPQHF. The CDR3 DNA follows: TGTGCCAGCAGCTTAGGACCGGTTACAGGGGACAATCAGCCCCAGCATTTT.

In its sample, this clonotype was seen a few times. The conserved phenylalanine or tryptophan is not found at the CDR3 terminus, so this likely reflects a read error. It is unclear where the CDR3 begins or ends on the DNA, so no DNA is shown, and the CDR3 is as TCRdb lists it. The rearrangement links TRBV10-3 to TRBJ1-1. Germline V gives CDR1 ENHRY, CDR2 SYGVKD. Counting both end residues, the CDR3 totals 8 amino acids. The CDR3 is CAIHPGLG.

This clonotype turned up a few times. The V and J genes are TRBV5-5 and TRBJ2-7, with unresolved D. The V gene's germline CDR1 is SGHKS and CDR2 YYEKEE (reference sequence). The V end was cut by 7 bases, the J end by 5 bases, with 19 bases between. The CDR3 is 14 residues long. The CDR3 is CASRKYTDRDEQYF. In DNA form, the CDR3 reads TGTGCCAGCCGCAAATACACGGACCGGGACGAGCAGTACTTC.

This clonotype was detected only a few times. This chain uses TRBV18 with TRBJ1-5, with D perhaps matching TRBD1 (5 bases). The V gene's germline CDR1 is KGHSH and CDR2 LQKENI. V gave up 1 base and J gave up 2 bases, with 9 bases separating them. The CDR3 consists of 15 residues. The CDR3 DNA reads as TGTGCCAGCTCACCACGGGGGTCGGGCAATCAGCCCCAGCATTTT. It encodes CASSPRGSGNQPQHF. The full variable domain, with the rest looked up from reference TRBV18 and TRBJ1-5, is NAGVMQNPRHLVRRRGQEARLRCSPMKGHSHVYWYRQLPEEGLKFMVYLQKENIIDESGMPKERFSAEFPKEGPSILRIQQVVRGDSAAYFCASSPRGSGNQPQHFGDGTRLSIL.